This TCR beta chain came from a study of T-cell memory formation after mild COVID-19. TCRdb processed the 5' RACE reads anew with MiXCR; each CDR3 protein has one entry. The table lists about 130,000 distinct CDR3 sequences, roughly 6.2% of them singletons. Unmatched junction bases numbered 5, after V lost 6 bases and J lost 2 bases. CDR3 length: 14 amino acids. J is TRBJ2-5 and V is TRBV12-3 or TRBV12-4, with 8 positions matching TRBD2. This sequence was found in an adult woman who had mild COVID-19 (a few samples of this study predate the infection). Cell type and time point are not known. The specimen sequenced was PBMCs or a T cell subset sorted from them (not recorded which). In DNA, the CDR3 is TGTGCCAGCAGGCCGGGACTAGTACAAGAGACCCAGTACTTC. Translated, it gives CASRPGLVQETQYF.